The clone carrying this T cell receptor beta chain occurred once. What it recognizes is unknown. The data stem from a study of cytomegalovirus exposure and HLA in healthy donors. CDR3 length equals 14 residues. Trimming left V 3 bases short and J 7 bases short, with 15 bases between. Germline lookup yields CDR1 MNHEY and CDR2 SMNVEV (reference sequence). Overall study findings and caveats: Further analysis, carried out later, found HLA-associated TCR beta chains more clonally expanded than equally common other chains.

Amplification used 60 Vbeta primers and 13 Jbeta primers. Sequencing used immunoSEQ multiplex PCR; TCRdb keeps in-frame clones, though not all of them. The table lists roughly 84,000 clones, 70% to 80% of them singletons. This TCR came from a man aged 50 or older in good health and CMV-seronegative. The V call is TRBV27, the J call TRBJ1-1; D unresolved. The sample consisted of PBMCs. The CDR3 DNA reads TGTGCCAGCAGTTTCACCTCGGGGAATAGTGAAGCTTTCTTT. Residues: CASSFTSGNSEAFF.